This TCR beta chain is from a study of human T cells and chemical hapten exposure. On the study more broadly: Patients' scalps got diphenylcyclopropenone weekly throughout the approximately 22-week study. The patient population, which was mostly female, had alopecia areata, totalis or universalis. Study-level findings and limits: Among expanded TCRs, significantly more large CDR3 similarity clusters formed than among controls. PT1 expanded TCR numbers tracked positively with patch test score.

Many counts were recorded for this clonotype. As yet, its antigen is unknown. In germline, CDR1 is MGHRA, CDR2 YSYEKL. The V end was cut by 7 bases, the J end by 2 bases, with 11 bases between. The CDR3 extends over 13 amino acids. TCRdb recomputed calls from the RACE reads with MiXCR, one row per CDR3 protein. The data show approximately 80,000 distinct CDR3 sequences, with more than 8.5% seen just once and under 2.5% held by the top ten. Sample time point: patch test 2, 6 weeks after DPC sensitization. As for treatment: therapeutic diphenylcyclopropenone sensitization with weekly scalp DPC. The specimen comprised whole blood, sampled in connection with sensitization to the hapten diphenylcyclopropenone (DPC). The rearrangement joins TRBV4-1 to TRBJ1-1, with a tentative D call TRBD1 (5 bases). This TCR was sampled from a woman aged 25 to 39 with alopecia areata. Some clones in this sample may be carry-over from other donors' samples. CDR3: CASKEGANTEAFF. The CDR3 DNA is TGCGCCAGCAAGGAAGGGGCCAACACTGAAGCTTTCTTT.